A selection of T cell receptor beta chains follows, all from one sample in a study of blood T cells in healthy people across ages. From the 5' RACE reads, TCRdb called clonotypes with MiXCR, one entry per CDR3 protein. The table records 1,300,000 or so distinct CDR3 sequences, approximately 60% of them present only once. Sequencing was performed on blood. The receptors shown here come from a man between 18 and 35 years old in good health. Each CDR3 is given with its conserved first and last residue. D genes are given only for firm matches. Not every row has a clone size; where given, it reads once, few, many or a size class.

J gene | V gene | clone size | D gene | CDR3 length | CDR3 DNA | CDR3 protein
TRBJ2-6 | TRBV18 | - | - | 16 | TGTGCCAGCTCACCGGAGGGGGCAGCTGGGGCCAACGTCCTGACTTTC | CASSPEGAAGANVLTF
TRBJ2-3 | TRBV20-1 | - | - | 12 | TGCAGTGCCCCAGGACTTTCCGATACGCAGTATTTT | CSAPGLSDTQYF
TRBJ2-3 | TRBV12-3/TRBV12-4 | - | - | 17 | TGTGCCAGCAGTTTTCAGAGGGATGTCTGGAGCACAGATACGCAGTATTTT | CASSFQRDVWSTDTQYF
TRBJ1-5 | TRBV6-6 | few | - | 14 | TGTGCCAGCAGTTACCGCCAGGGTCTTGAGCCCCAGCATTTT | CASSYRQGLEPQHF
TRBJ2-2 | TRBV20-1 | - | TRBD1 | 15 | TGCAGTGCTAGAGAGACAGGGAAACGGGGCGGGGAGCTGTTTTTT | CSARETGKRGGELFF
TRBJ1-5 | TRBV10-3 | once | - | 13 | TGTGTCATCAGTGAGTCGCGGGATCAGCCCCAGCATTTT | CVISESRDQPQHF
TRBJ2-6 | TRBV5-1 | - | TRBD2 | 16 | TGCGCCAGCAGCCGGGCTTCTAGCGGTGGGGCCAACGTCCTGACTTTC | CASSRASSGGANVLTF
TRBJ2-7 | TRBV3-1 | - | - | 15 | TGTGCCAGCAGCCAAGGAACACCCAAAGCCTACGAGCAGTACTTC | CASSQGTPKAYEQYF
TRBJ2-7 | TRBV6-5 | - | TRBD1 | 12 | TGTGCCAGCAGTCCTCACAGGGGCGAGCAGTACTTC | CASSPHRGEQYF
TRBJ2-7 | TRBV5-6 | few | TRBD1 | 16 | TGTGCCAGCAGCTTGGGCAGGGGGCGCCAATTGGGCGAGCAGTACTTC | CASSLGRGRQLGEQYF
TRBJ2-5 | TRBV6-5 | once | TRBD2 | 16 | TGTGCCAGCAGCTCTAGCGGGACCTCGAGGTGCAATGAGCAGTACTTC | CASSSSGTSRCNEQYF
TRBJ2-3 | TRBV20-1 | few | - | 14 | TGCAGTGCTAGTGAGGGGCAAGACACAGATACGCAGTATTTT | CSASEGQDTDTQYF
TRBJ2-5 | TRBV28 | once | - | 14 | TGTGCCAGCAACCAATGGACAGCTCAAGAGACCCAGTACTTC | CASNQWTAQETQYF
TRBJ1-4 | TRBV28 | - | - | 13 | TGTGCCAGCAGTTTCTCGCGCCCTGAAAAACTGTTTTTT | CASSFSRPEKLFF
TRBJ2-2 | TRBV6-2/TRBV6-3 | - | - | 17 | TGTGCCAGCAGTTACCCGACTCGGACAGCAAACACCGGGGAGCTGTTTTTT | CASSYPTRTANTGELFF
TRBJ1-6 | TRBV6-5 | once | - | 11 | TGTGCCAGCAGTTCAACAGGACGCCCCCACTTT | CASSSTGRPHF
TRBJ2-7 | TRBV6-6 | once | TRBD1 | 16 | TGTGCCAGCAGTTACTCGGGCGGGACAGGGGCCTACGAGCAGTACTTC | CASSYSGGTGAYEQYF
TRBJ2-7 | TRBV11-2 | - | TRBD2 | 13 | TGTGCCAGCACACTAGCGGGAACGGACGAGCAGTACTTC | CASTLAGTDEQYF
TRBJ1-5 | TRBV9 | - | - | 15 | TGTGCCAGCAGCGTTGGGTGGACGAGCAATCAGCCCCAGCATTTT | CASSVGWTSNQPQHF
TRBJ1-1 | TRBV6-6 | once | - | 17 | TGTGCCAGCATTCCAACGGCCGGCCTCAACATGAACACTGAAGCTTTCTTT | CASIPTAGLNMNTEAFF
TRBJ2-7 | TRBV20-1 | - | TRBD2 | 17 | TGCAGTGCCTATCCAAGACTAGCGGGTGATAGCTCCTACGAGCAGTACTTC | CSAYPRLAGDSSYEQYF
TRBJ1-4 | TRBV20-1 | few | - | 12 | TGCAGTGCTAGGGACAGAAATGAAAAACTGTTTTTT | CSARDRNEKLFF
TRBJ1-2 | TRBV29-1 | - | TRBD1 | 13 | TGCAGCGTCGGGGACAGGGAAGGCTATGGCTACACCTTC | CSVGDREGYGYTF
TRBJ2-3 | TRBV6-6 | - | TRBD2 | 15 | TGTGCCAGCAGAACTAGCGGGGGGGGTCTAGATACGCAGTATTTT | CASRTSGGGLDTQYF
TRBJ1-2 | TRBV10-2 | few | - | 16 | TGCGCCAGCAGTCAATCCCTCAGGGGACCCGTCTATGGCTACACCTTC | CASSQSLRGPVYGYTF
TRBJ2-5 | TRBV6-2/TRBV6-3 | - | - | 13 | TGTGCCAGCAGTGCCGGGACGTCAGGGACCCAGTACTTC | CASSAGTSGTQYF
TRBJ1-2 | TRBV29-1 | - | - | 10 | TGCAGCGTTGAAGGCCTAGGGTCCACCTTC | CSVEGLGSTF
TRBJ2-3 | TRBV10-3 | few | TRBD2 | 15 | TGTGCCATCAGAGTCAGCGGGATGGGGACAGATACGCAGTATTTT | CAIRVSGMGTDTQYF
TRBJ2-1 | TRBV4-2 | few | - | 15 | TGTGCCAGCAGCCAAGGTCAGAACAGCTACAATGAGCAGTTCTTC | CASSQGQNSYNEQFF
TRBJ2-1 | TRBV6-2/TRBV6-3 | - | - | 15 | TGTGCCAGCAAGGTGTTGGCAGGGACACTCAATGAGCAGTTCTTC | CASKVLAGTLNEQFF
TRBJ2-3 | TRBV7-2 | - | - | 14 | TGTGCCAGCAGTGTTCGCGGGGGCCCAGCTACGCAGTATTTT | CASSVRGGPATQYF
TRBJ2-5 | TRBV7-8 | once | TRBD1 | 15 | TGTGCCAGCAGCAACTACCAACGCAGGGGGGAGACCCAGTACTTC | CASSNYQRRGETQYF
TRBJ2-3 | TRBV6-2/TRBV6-3 | - | TRBD2 | 19 | TGTGCCAGCAGTTACTCGAACGCGGGGGGCACCAGGGGAACAGATACGCAGTATTTT | CASSYSNAGGTRGTDTQYF
TRBJ2-7 | TRBV4-1 | few | - | 15 | TGCGCCAGCAGCCCGGTTCAGGATAGGGCCTACGAGCAGTACTTC | CASSPVQDRAYEQYF
TRBJ2-7 | TRBV6-1 | - | TRBD1 | 13 | TGTGCCAGCTCGGGCCTCAGGGGGTACGAGCAGTACTTC | CASSGLRGYEQYF
TRBJ2-7 | TRBV27 | few | - | 13 | TGTGCCAGCAGTGTAGTAAGCTCCTACGAGCAGTACTTC | CASSVVSSYEQYF
TRBJ2-4 | TRBV7-9 | - | - | 13 | TGTGCCAGCAGCCCCCGGGGGCACTTGGTGCAGTACTTC | CASSPRGHLVQYF
TRBJ1-2 | TRBV10-3 | few | TRBD1 | 13 | TGTGCCATCATGGACAGGGGCAACTATGGCTACACCTTC | CAIMDRGNYGYTF
TRBJ2-2 | TRBV20-1 | - | TRBD2 | 19 | TGCAGTGCTAGAGTGGGACTAGCGGGGGCCGGAACGAGGACCGGGGAGCTGTTTTTT | CSARVGLAGAGTRTGELFF
TRBJ2-7 | TRBV15 | - | - | 13 | TGTGCCACCAGCAGAGATCAGTCCTACGAGCAGTACTTC | CATSRDQSYEQYF
TRBJ2-7 | TRBV4-1 | - | TRBD1 | 15 | TGCGCCGGCAGCCAAGTTGGGACAGGGGAACACGAGCAGTACTTC | CAGSQVGTGEHEQYF
TRBJ2-5 | TRBV7-9 | - | TRBD2 | 14 | TGTACCAGCAGCTCGGAGGGACTAGCAGAGACCCAGTACTTC | CTSSSEGLAETQYF
TRBJ2-1 | TRBV20-1 | - | TRBD1 | 15 | TGCAGTGCGCCGAAGGGACAGGGGGTCTGGAATGAGCAGTTCTTC | CSAPKGQGVWNEQFF
TRBJ1-5 | TRBV2 | - | - | 14 | TGTGCCAGCAGTTCCCAGACAGACCATCAGCCCCAGCATTTT | CASSSQTDHQPQHF
TRBJ2-3 | TRBV7-6 | - | TRBD2 | 17 | TGTGCCAGCAGCTTAGACCGTAGCGGGGGGGCAACGGATACGCAGTATTTT | CASSLDRSGGATDTQYF
TRBJ1-2 | TRBV4-3 | - | TRBD1 | 17 | TGCGCCAGCAGCCAAGGTATACCGGGACAGGGAATTACTGGCTACACCTTC | CASSQGIPGQGITGYTF
TRBJ2-1 | TRBV20-1 | - | - | 11 | TGCAGTGCTATGGCCTACAATGAGCAGTTCTTC | CSAMAYNEQFF